The source of this T cell receptor (beta chain) is a study of blood T cell repertoires in COVID-19. On the study more broadly: Italy, Spain and the United States were the sources of the convalescent and acute COVID-19 samples.

In germline, CDR1 is MNHNS, CDR2 SASEGT. The CDR3 sequence is 17 residues long. J lost 7 bases, V lost 3 bases, and 13 bases had no gene match. The assay was immunoSEQ multiplex PCR, and TCRdb's table has in-frame clones only and misses some. The repertoire has about 51,000 clones, 80% to 90% of them found once; the top ten carry 5.5% to 7.5%. This rearrangement joins TRBV6-1 to TRBJ1-3, with 9 bases fitting TRBD1. The origin of this receptor is a man between 45 and 60 years old with active COVID-19. The sequencing sample was made of peripheral blood. Here the CDR3 DNA reads TGTGCCAGCAGTGACATGTTCCGGGGACAGGGAAGGAACACCATATATTTT. This codes for CASSDMFRGQGRNTIYF.